The 13 T cell receptor beta chains presented below share a single source sample, sequenced in a study of shared clonotypes between healthy human individuals. The protocol was immunoSEQ multiplex PCR, while the TCRdb copy is restricted to in-frame clones and leaves out a portion. This table has approximately 1.5 million clones, 97% to 99% appearing once. Sequencing was done on a sample of naive CD4+ T cells sorted from blood. The subset was: CD45RA+ positively selected. Receptors originate from a man aged 30 to 45 in good health.

The V and J genes are TRBV19 and TRBJ1-5; no reliable D call. This CDR3 has 13 residues. Germline V gene lookup returns CDR1 LNHDA and CDR2 SQIVND (reference sequence). Trimming pared 1 base from V and 10 bases from J, leaving 11 bases between. In DNA, the CDR3 is TGTGCCAGTAGTATAGGGGAGGCATATCCCCAGCATTTT. Translated, it gives CASSIGEAYPQHF.

Notes on this clone: This sample also contains other DNA sequences that code for the same CDR3. V usage is TRBV18 and J usage is TRBJ2-7; 11 bases are shared with TRBD2. Germline V gene data show CDR1 as KGHSH and CDR2 as LQKENI. This CDR3 is 15 amino acids long. V trimming: 3 bases; J trimming: 3 bases; junction bases outside the gene matches: 4. This chain's CDR3 is CASSPPGLADYEQYF. The DNA for the CDR3 is TGTGCCAGCTCACCGCCGGGACTAGCGGACTACGAGCAGTACTTC.

The CDR3 region is CASSSTGGNVEQYF. DNA for the CDR3: TGTGCCAGCAGTTCGACAGGAGGGAATGTAGAGCAGTACTTC. The chain couples TRBV28 to TRBJ2-7, with D perhaps being TRBD1 or TRBD2 (6 bases each). Per germline, CDR1 MDHEN and CDR2 SYDVKM. The CDR3 is made up of 14 amino acids. The V end lost 4 bases, the J end lost 7 bases, and 17 bases lay between the germline ends.

The J gene is TRBJ2-3, the V gene TRBV6-1; D may be TRBD2 (5 bases). The germline V gene encodes CDR1 MNHNS and CDR2 SASEGT. The CDR3 has 13 amino acids. V shed 5 bases and J shed 6 bases, with 12 bases lying between them. CDR3: CASSSTTQDTQYF. DNA for the CDR3: TGTGCCAGCAGTTCGACTACTCAGGATACGCAGTATTTT.

This rearrangement joins TRBV7-2 to TRBJ2-7; no reliable D call. V was clipped by 5 bases and J by 1 base, with 12 bases between them. The CDR3 is made up of 14 amino acids. Germline values: CDR1 SGHTA, CDR2 FQGNSA. The CDR3: CASSQYSQSYEQYF. CDR3 nucleotide sequence: TGTGCCAGCAGCCAATACTCCCAATCCTACGAGCAGTACTTC.

Points on this clone: Other nucleotide sequences from this sample produce the same CDR3. The V call is TRBV20-1, the J call TRBJ2-5; D unresolved. The germline V gene encodes CDR1 DFQATT and CDR2 SNEGSKA (reference sequence). V shed 5 bases and J shed 5 bases, with 9 bases lying between them. The CDR3 length is 11 residues. The CDR3 bases are TGCAGTGCTCGAAGGGTGGAGACCCAGTACTTC. Translation: CSARRVETQYF.

J is TRBJ2-5 and V is TRBV7-2; unclear D gene. The CDR3 loop spans 13 amino acids. Germline V CDR1 and CDR2: SGHTA, FQGNSA. V was pared by 1 base and J by 0 bases, with 3 bases between. CDR3 nucleotides: TGTGCCAGCAGCTTAGTGGACCAAGAGACCCAGTACTTC. This codes for CASSLVDQETQYF.

The chain links TRBV5-1 to TRBJ2-2; D may be TRBD1 or TRBD2 (6 bases each). Germline loops: CDR1 SGHRS, CDR2 YFSETQ. V was pared by 7 bases and J by 7 bases, with 14 bases between. This CDR3 spans 13 amino acids. The CDR3, as DNA: TGCGCCAGCGAAACAGGGAGGAGCGGGGAGCTGTTTTTT. Translated, it gives CASETGRSGELFF.

The chain links TRBV27 to TRBJ2-7; D might be TRBD1 (7 bases). Per germline, CDR1 MNHEY and CDR2 SMNVEV (reference sequence). This CDR3 is 16 amino acids long. Trimming left V 6 bases short and J 2 bases short, with 20 bases between. The CDR3 nucleotides are TGTGCCAGCAGGCCAGGGGGGACTGAGGACCCCTACGAGCAGTACTTC. Its translation is CASRPGGTEDPYEQYF.

In the case of this clone: The sample carries other DNA sequences with the same CDR3. The chain carries TRBV6-5 and TRBJ1-1; a possible D gene is TRBD1 (6 bases). Trimming took 6 bases from V and 1 from J, leaving 6 bases between them. This CDR3 region has 12 residues. CDR1 and CDR2 (germline): MNHEY, SVGAGI. The CDR3 sequence: CASSRGNTEAFF. CDR3 DNA sequence: TGTGCCAGCAGCAGGGGGAACACTGAAGCTTTCTTT.

The rearrangement uses TRBV7-6 and TRBJ2-7; 7 bases line up with TRBD2. V dropped 2 bases and J dropped 3; count of bases not matched to a gene: 22. Germline V gene lookup returns CDR1 SGHVS and CDR2 FNYEAQ. The CDR3 consists of 20 residues. Here the CDR3 DNA reads TGTGCCAGCAGCTTAACGGGGATGGGTAGCGGGCCTTTCTTAGACTACGAGCAGTACTTC. Translation gives CASSLTGMGSGPFLDYEQYF.

The J gene is TRBJ2-2, the V gene TRBV19, with no clear D. V was trimmed by 4 bases and J by 8 bases, leaving 5 bases between them. Per germline, CDR1 LNHDA and CDR2 SQIVND (reference sequence). The length of the CDR3 is 11 residues. The DNA for the CDR3 is TGTGCCAGTAGTAACTGGGGGGAGCTGTTTTTT. Translation: CASSNWGELFF.

This sequence joins TRBV7-2 and TRBJ2-7; D possibly corresponds to TRBD1 (5 bases). Germline V gene lookup returns CDR1 SGHTA and CDR2 FQGNSA. V dropped 1 base and J dropped 6 bases, with 19 bases sitting between them. The CDR3 sequence is 16 residues long. The CDR3 DNA follows: TGTGCCAGCAGCTTAGTTGGCTGGGGAAGGGGCCGCGAGCAGTACTTC. Translation: CASSLVGWGRGREQYF.